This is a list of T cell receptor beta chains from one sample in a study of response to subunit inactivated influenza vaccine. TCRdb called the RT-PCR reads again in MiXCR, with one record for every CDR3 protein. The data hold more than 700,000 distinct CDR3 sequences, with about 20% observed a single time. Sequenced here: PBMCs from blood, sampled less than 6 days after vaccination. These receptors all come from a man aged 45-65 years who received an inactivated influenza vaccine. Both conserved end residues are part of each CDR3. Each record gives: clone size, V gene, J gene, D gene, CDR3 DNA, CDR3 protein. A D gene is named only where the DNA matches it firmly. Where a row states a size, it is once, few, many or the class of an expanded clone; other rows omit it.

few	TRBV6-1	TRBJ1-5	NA	TGTGCCAGCAGTGAACGGGAGGCTCAGCCCCAGCATTTT	CASSEREAQPQHF
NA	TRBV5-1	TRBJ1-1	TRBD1	TGCGCCAGCAGCTTTTGGACAGGGTCTGAAGCTTTCTTT	CASSFWTGSEAFF
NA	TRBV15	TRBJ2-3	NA	TGTGCCACCAGCAGGAGCGAACTAAGCACAGATACGCAGTATTTT	CATSRSELSTDTQYF
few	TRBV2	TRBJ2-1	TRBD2	TGTGCCAGCACAGGACTAGCTGACAATGAGCAGTTCTTC	CASTGLADNEQFF
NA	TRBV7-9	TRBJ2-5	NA	TGTGCCAGCAGCCACCCGACTAGTTTGTCAGAGACCCAGTACTTC	CASSHPTSLSETQYF
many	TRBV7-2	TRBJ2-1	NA	TGTGCCAGCAGCTTAACAGGAGGGGGTAACAATGAGCAGTTCTTC	CASSLTGGGNNEQFF
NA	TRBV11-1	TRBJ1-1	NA	TGTGCCAGCAGACCCGGACGACCCCCGGGACATACTCCTTTTATGAACACTGAAGCTTTCTTT	CASRPGRPPGHTPFMNTEAFF
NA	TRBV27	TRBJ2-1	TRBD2	TGTGCCAGCAGTTTAACGGGAGGGTCTCCTGAGCAGTTCTTC	CASSLTGGSPEQFF
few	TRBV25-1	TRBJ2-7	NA	TGTGCCAGCAGTGGGCCAGGCCCCTACGAGCAGTACTTC	CASSGPGPYEQYF
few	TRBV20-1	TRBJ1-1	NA	TGCAGTGCTAGAGATTCGGCAGGGAACACTGAAGCTTTCTTT	CSARDSAGNTEAFF
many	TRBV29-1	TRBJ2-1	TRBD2	TGCAGCGTTAAGGGGACTAGCGGGAGGTCGACTCTGATAAATGAGCAGTTCTTC	CSVKGTSGRSTLINEQFF
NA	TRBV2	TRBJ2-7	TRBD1	TGTGCCAGCAGTCGGGACAGGGGGTCTGCCTACGAGCAGTACTTC	CASSRDRGSAYEQYF
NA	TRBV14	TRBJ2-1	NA	TGTGCCAGCAGCCAAGTTGAGGTAATAGGTGAGCAGTTCTTC	CASSQVEVIGEQFF
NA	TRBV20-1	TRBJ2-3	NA	TGCAGTGCTAGAGCGGCGGGACTCCTAGACGCAGATACGCAGTATTTT	CSARAAGLLDADTQYF
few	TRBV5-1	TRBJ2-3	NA	TGCGCCAGCAGCCCTCCCTGGACAGATACGCAGTATTTT	CASSPPWTDTQYF
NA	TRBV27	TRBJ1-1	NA	TGTGCCAGCAGTTCTTCTACACCTAGGGGGACTGAAGCTTTCTTT	CASSSSTPRGTEAFF
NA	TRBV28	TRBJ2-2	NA	TGTGCCGGCAGTAAAAGACGGACGAACACCGGGGAGCTGTTTTTT	CAGSKRRTNTGELFF
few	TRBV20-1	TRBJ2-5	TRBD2	TGCAGTGCTTACCGACTAGCGGGGGGCACGGAGACCCAGTACTTC	CSAYRLAGGTETQYF